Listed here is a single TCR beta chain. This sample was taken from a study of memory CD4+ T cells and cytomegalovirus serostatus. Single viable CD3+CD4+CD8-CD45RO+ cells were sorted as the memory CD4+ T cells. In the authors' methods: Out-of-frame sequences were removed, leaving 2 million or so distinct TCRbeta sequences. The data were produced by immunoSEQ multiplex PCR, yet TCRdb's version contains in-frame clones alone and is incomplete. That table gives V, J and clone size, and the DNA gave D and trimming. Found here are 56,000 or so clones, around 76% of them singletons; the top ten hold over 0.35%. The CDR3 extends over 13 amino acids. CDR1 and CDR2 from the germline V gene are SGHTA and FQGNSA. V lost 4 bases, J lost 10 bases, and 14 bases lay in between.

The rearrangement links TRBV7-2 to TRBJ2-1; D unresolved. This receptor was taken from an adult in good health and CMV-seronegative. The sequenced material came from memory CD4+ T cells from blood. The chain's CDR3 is CASSSAAGQEQFF. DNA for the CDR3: TGTGCCAGCAGCTCCGCGGCCGGCCAGGAGCAGTTCTTC.